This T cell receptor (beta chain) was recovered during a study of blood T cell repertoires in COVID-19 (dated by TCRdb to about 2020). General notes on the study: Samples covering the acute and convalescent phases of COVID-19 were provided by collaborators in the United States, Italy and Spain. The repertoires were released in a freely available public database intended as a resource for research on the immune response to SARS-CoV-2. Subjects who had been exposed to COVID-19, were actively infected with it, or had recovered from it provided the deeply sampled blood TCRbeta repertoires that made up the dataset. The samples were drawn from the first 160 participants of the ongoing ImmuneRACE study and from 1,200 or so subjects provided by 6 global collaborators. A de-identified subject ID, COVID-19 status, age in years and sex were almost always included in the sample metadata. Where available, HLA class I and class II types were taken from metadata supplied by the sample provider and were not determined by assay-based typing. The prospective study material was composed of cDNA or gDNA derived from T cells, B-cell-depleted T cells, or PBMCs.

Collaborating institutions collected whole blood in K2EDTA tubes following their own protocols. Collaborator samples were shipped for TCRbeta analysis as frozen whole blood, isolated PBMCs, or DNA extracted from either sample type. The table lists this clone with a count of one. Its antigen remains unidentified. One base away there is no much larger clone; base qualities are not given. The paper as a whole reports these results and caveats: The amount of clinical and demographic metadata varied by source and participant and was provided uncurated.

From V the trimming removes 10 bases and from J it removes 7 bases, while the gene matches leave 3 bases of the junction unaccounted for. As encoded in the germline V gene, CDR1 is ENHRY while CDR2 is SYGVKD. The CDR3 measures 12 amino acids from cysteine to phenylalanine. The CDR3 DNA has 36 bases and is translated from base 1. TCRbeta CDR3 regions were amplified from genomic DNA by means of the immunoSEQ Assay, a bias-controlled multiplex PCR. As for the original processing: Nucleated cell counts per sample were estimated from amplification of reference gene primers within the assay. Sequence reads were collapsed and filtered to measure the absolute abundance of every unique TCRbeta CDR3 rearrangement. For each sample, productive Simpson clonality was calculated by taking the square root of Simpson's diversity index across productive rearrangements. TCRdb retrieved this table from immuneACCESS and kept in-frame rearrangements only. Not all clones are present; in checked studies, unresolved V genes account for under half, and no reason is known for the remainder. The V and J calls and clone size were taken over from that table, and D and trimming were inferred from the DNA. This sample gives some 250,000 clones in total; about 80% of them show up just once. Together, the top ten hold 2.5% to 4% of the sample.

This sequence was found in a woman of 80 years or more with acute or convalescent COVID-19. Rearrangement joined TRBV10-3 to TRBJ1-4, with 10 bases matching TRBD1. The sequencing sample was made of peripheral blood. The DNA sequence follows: TGTGCCACCAGGACAGGGGGTGAAAAACTGTTTTTT. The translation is CATRTGGEKLFF.